This entry is about one T cell receptor beta chain. The sample belongs to a study of blood T cell repertoires in COVID-19. Study background: PBMCs, B-cell-depleted T cells, or T cells were the source of the cDNA or gDNA that made up the material.

This CDR3 comprises 14 residues. Germline V gives CDR1 MGHDK, CDR2 SYGVNS. The trim removed 7 bases at V and 4 bases at J, leaving 8 bases unmatched. Authors' methods: Amplification with reference gene primers provided the estimates of nucleated cell counts. Data came from immunoSEQ multiplex PCR; TCRdb stores just in-frame clones and leaves some out. The DNA was the basis for D and trimming; V, J and clone size are from that table. The top ten clones hold 3.5% of a sample with about 99,000 clones, 80% to 90% of them seen once. The sample comprised peripheral blood. The chain couples TRBV25-1 to TRBJ1-2; 8 positions agree with TRBD1. This TCR was sampled from a human donor in a cohort sampled during active COVID-19. The CDR3 region has the DNA TGTGCCAGCAAAGAGACAGGGGAGGGCTATGGCTACACCTTC. Residues: CASKETGEGYGYTF.